The TCR beta chain under discussion was sequenced for a study of blood T cell repertoires in COVID-19. TCRdb keeps only in-frame clones here, not all; method: immunoSEQ multiplex PCR. The table has about 210,000 clones, 92% seen once; the top ten hold 1% to 1.5%. The CDR3 contains 15 residues. Germline loops: CDR1 MDHEN, CDR2 SYDVKM. Trimming removed 2 bases from V and 5 bases from J; junction bases left unmatched: 6. The chain combines TRBV28 with TRBJ1-5; 7 nucleotides align to TRBD1. Sequenced input: peripheral blood. This sequence was found in a man aged 25-45 years with acute or convalescent COVID-19. The CDR3 DNA reads as TGTGCCAGCAGTTTAGGACGTAGGGGGCATCAGCCCCAGCATTTT. This translates into CASSLGRRGHQPQHF.